This T cell receptor (beta chain) was sequenced in a study of cytomegalovirus exposure and HLA in healthy donors. General study findings and limits: Fewer N-insertions than the roughly 650-donor mean were reportedly shown by an Asian-associated ancestry cluster in a later analysis.

This clone was seen a handful of times. The antigen is undetermined. The CDR3 consists of 13 residues. Germline CDR1 is MNHNS and CDR2 is SASEGT. Trimming took 5 bases from V and 6 from J, leaving 10 bases between them. The PCR ran on 60 Vbeta and 13 Jbeta primers. The assay was immunoSEQ multiplex PCR, and TCRdb's table has in-frame clones only and misses some. The sample contains around 160,000 clones, approximately 79% of which appear only once. The receptor was isolated from a woman aged 40 to 49 in good health and CMV-seropositive. Sample: PBMCs. V is TRBV6-1 and J is TRBJ1-4, with D perhaps TRBD1 (5 bases). CDR3 DNA: TGTGCCAGCAGTAGACAGTGGGATGAAAAACTGTTTTTT. Translated: CASSRQWDEKLFF.